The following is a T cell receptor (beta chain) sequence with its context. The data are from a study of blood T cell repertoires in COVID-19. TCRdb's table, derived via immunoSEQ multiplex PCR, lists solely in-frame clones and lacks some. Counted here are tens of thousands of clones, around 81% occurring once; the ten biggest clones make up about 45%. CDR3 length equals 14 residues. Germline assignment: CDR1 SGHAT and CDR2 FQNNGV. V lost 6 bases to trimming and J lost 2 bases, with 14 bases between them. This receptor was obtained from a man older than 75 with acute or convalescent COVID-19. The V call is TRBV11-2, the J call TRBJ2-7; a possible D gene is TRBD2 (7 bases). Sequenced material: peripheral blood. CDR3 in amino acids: CASRQRGRAYEQYF. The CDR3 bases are TGTGCCAGCAGACAAAGGGGGAGGGCCTACGAGCAGTACTTC.